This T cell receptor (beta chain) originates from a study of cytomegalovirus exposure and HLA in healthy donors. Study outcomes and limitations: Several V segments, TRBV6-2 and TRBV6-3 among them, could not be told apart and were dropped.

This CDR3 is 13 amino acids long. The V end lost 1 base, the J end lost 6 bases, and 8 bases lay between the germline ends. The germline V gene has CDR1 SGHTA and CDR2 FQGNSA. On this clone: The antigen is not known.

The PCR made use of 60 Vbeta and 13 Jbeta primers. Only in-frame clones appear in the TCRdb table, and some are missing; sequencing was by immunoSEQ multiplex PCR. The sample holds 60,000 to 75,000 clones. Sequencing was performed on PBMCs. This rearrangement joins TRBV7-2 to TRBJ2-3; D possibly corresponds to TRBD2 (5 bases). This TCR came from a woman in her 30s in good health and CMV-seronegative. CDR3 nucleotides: TGTGCCAGCAGCTTAGGTTCGGGGGATACGCAGTATTTT. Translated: CASSLGSGDTQYF. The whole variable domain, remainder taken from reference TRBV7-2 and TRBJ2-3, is GAGVSQSPSNKVTEKGKDVELRCDPISGHTALYWYRQSLGQGLEFLIYFQGNSAPDKSGLPSDRFSAERTGGSVSTLTIQRTQQEDSAVYLCASSLGSGDTQYFGPGTRLTVL.